Presented here are 13 T cell receptor beta chains from one specimen sequenced in a study of pediatric ulcerative colitis. Method: immunoSEQ multiplex PCR; TCRdb's copy keeps in-frame clones and lacks some. The data hold 25,000 to 35,000 clones, with 82% observed a single time. The material sequenced was blood. These receptors were collected from a boy aged 10-17 years with severe ulcerative colitis.

The genes are TRBV30 and TRBJ1-4; D call uncertain. Germline values: CDR1 GTSNPN, CDR2 SVGIG (reference sequence). V was clipped by 5 bases and J by 5 bases, with 15 bases between them. This CDR3 is built from 14 residues. CDR3 sequence (DNA): TGTGCCTGGGCCCCAATCAACGGGAATGAAAAACTGTTTTTT. Protein: CAWAPINGNEKLFF.

The chain recombines TRBV19 with TRBJ1-6; unclear D gene. Germline loops: CDR1 LNHDA, CDR2 SQIVND (reference sequence). Trimming pared 1 base from V and 6 bases from J, leaving 10 bases between. CDR3 length equals 15 residues. CDR3 amino acids: CASSIVLTSNSPLHF. Written as DNA, the CDR3 is TGTGCCAGTAGTATAGTCCTGACAAGTAATTCACCCCTCCACTTT.

The chain carries TRBV10-3 and TRBJ2-7, with no clear D. This CDR3 spans 13 amino acids. The V and J ends lost 3 bases and 0 bases respectively, with 6 bases between them. Germline loops: CDR1 ENHRY, CDR2 SYGVKD. The CDR3, as DNA: TGTGCCATCAGTGACAGAAGCTCCTACGAGCAGTACTTC. This translates into CAISDRSSYEQYF.

In nucleotides, the CDR3 is TGTGCCAGCAGCTCCCGGGTTGGGCTCCAAGAGACCCAGTACTTC. Translated, it gives CASSSRVGLQETQYF. V and J are TRBV9 and TRBJ2-5, with unresolved D. With 4 bases removed from V and 1 base from J, the gap between germline ends came to 14 bases. This CDR3 spans 15 amino acids. Per the germline V gene, CDR1 is SGDLS and CDR2 is YYNGEE.

The gene calls are TRBV2 and TRBJ2-1; 9 positions agree with TRBD2. From germline, CDR1 is SNHLY and CDR2 FYNNEI. The CDR3 loop spans 15 amino acids. V lost 4 bases and J lost 7; bases outside the gene matches: 8. The CDR3 protein is CASSALLAGKNEQFF. The DNA of the CDR3 is TGTGCCAGCAGTGCGCTGCTAGCGGGGAAGAATGAGCAGTTCTTC.

The J gene is TRBJ1-2, the V gene TRBV4-1; TRBD1 agrees at 8 bases. The germline gives CDR1 MGHRA, CDR2 YSYEKL. The trim removed 3 bases at V and 4 bases at J, leaving 10 bases unmatched. This CDR3 contains 16 residues. CDR3 in DNA: TGCGCCAGCAGCCAGGCGGGACAGGATTCCTTCTATGGCTACACCTTC. Translated: CASSQAGQDSFYGYTF.

This chain connects TRBV4-3 to TRBJ1-5, with D unclear. The CDR3 spans 15 residues. The germline V gene has CDR1 LGHNA and CDR2 YSLEER. V dropped 0 bases and J dropped 3 bases, with 9 bases sitting between them. Here the CDR3 reads CASSQEVGNNQPQHF. Written as DNA, the CDR3 is TGCGCCAGCAGCCAAGAAGTAGGGAACAATCAGCCCCAGCATTTT.

The V and J genes are TRBV19 and TRBJ2-7; 8 bases line up with TRBD1. Losses at the gene ends were 2 bases for V and 0 bases for J; bases not matched to a gene: 6. Germline values: CDR1 LNHDA, CDR2 SQIVND (reference sequence). The CDR3 is made up of 16 amino acids. CDR3 residues: CASSIKTGALSYEQYF. As DNA, the CDR3 is TGTGCCAGTAGTATAAAGACAGGGGCCCTCTCCTACGAGCAGTACTTC.

This clone appeared once. The chain carries TRBV7-3 and TRBJ2-3; no clear D gene. V shed 3 bases and J shed 1 base, with 11 bases lying between them. The CDR3 extends over 15 amino acids. Germline V gene lookup returns CDR1 SGHTA and CDR2 FQGTGA. CDR3 coding DNA: TGTGCCAGCAGCTTGTCTTGGGATCGCACAGATACGCAGTATTTT. The encoded protein is CASSLSWDRTDTQYF.

The chain couples TRBV27 to TRBJ1-5, with 7 nucleotides matching TRBD1. V shed 3 bases and J 9 bases; nucleotides not matched to a gene: 2. This CDR3 spans 12 amino acids. CDR1 MNHEY and CDR2 SMNVEV come from the germline V gene (reference sequence). CDR3 DNA sequence: TGTGCCAGCAGTTTCCAGGGGGGGCCCCAGCATTTT. It yields the protein CASSFQGGPQHF.

This sequence joins TRBV6-1 and TRBJ2-4, with 9 bases fitting TRBD2. V was pared by 1 base and J by 11 bases, with 6 bases of the junction left unmatched. This CDR3 region has 14 residues. CDR1 is MNHNS and CDR2 is SASEGT in the germline V gene. Here the CDR3 reads CASSEGSGGLFQYF. In nucleotides, the CDR3 is TGTGCCAGCAGTGAAGGTAGCGGGGGTCTTTTTCAGTACTTC.

This clone was picked up a small number of times. V usage is TRBV30 and J usage is TRBJ1-4, with unresolved D. The CDR3 totals 11 residues. V shed 0 bases and J shed 12 bases, with 8 bases lying between them. The germline V gene has CDR1 GTSNPN and CDR2 SVGIG (reference sequence). The chain's CDR3 is CAWSVRAELFF. CDR3 bases: TGTGCCTGGAGTGTACGGGCTGAACTGTTTTTT.

V usage is TRBV2 and J usage is TRBJ1-5; no clear D. CDR1 and CDR2 (germline): SNHLY, FYNNEI. Trimming took off 7 bases at V and 0 bases at J, with 10 bases between the two ends. The CDR3 is 14 residues long. CDR3 in DNA: TGTGCCAGCACCCGCGAGAGTAGCAATCAGCCCCAGCATTTT. This encodes CASTRESSNQPQHF.